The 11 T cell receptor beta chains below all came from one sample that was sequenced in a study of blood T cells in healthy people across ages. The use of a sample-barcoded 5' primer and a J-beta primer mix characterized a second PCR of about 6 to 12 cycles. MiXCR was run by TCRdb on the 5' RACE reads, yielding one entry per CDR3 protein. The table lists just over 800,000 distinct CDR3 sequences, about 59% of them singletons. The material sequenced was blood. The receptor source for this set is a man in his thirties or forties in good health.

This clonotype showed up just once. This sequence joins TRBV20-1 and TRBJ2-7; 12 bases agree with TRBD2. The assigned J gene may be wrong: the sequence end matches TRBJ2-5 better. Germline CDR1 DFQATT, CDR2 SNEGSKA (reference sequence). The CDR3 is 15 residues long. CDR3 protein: CSALRLAGAPTTQYF. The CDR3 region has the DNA TGCAGTGCTCTCAGACTAGCGGGGGCCCCAACGACCCAGTACTTC.

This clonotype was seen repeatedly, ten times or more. The CDR3 nucleotides are TGTGCCAGCAACAAGACTGGGACGGGGGGGCTTGAAGAGACCCAGTACTTC. Amino acid sequence: CASNKTGTGGLEETQYF. J is TRBJ2-5 and V is TRBV21-1; TRBD1 is the table's D call, not checked against the DNA. TRBV21-1 is reported as a pseudogene. The CDR3 contains 17 residues.

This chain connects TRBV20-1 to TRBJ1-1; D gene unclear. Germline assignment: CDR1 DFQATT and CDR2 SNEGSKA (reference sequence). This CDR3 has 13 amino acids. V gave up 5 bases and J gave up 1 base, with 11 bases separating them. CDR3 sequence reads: CSAGASANTEAFF. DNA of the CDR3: TGCAGTGCTGGTGCTTCGGCGAACACTGAAGCTTTCTTT.

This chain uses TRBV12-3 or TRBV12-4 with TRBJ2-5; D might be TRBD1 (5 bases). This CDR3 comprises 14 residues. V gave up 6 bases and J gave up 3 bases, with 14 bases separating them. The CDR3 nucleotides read TGTGCCAGCAGCACGTCCCAGGGAAAAGAGACCCAGTACTTC. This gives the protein CASSTSQGKETQYF.

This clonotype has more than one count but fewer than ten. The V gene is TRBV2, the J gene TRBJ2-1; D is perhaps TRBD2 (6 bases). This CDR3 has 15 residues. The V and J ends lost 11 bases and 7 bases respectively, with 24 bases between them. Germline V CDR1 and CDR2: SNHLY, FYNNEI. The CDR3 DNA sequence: TGTGCCGGAGGGGACGGCAGGGCCCCTTATAATGAGCAGTTCTTC. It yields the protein CAGGDGRAPYNEQFF.

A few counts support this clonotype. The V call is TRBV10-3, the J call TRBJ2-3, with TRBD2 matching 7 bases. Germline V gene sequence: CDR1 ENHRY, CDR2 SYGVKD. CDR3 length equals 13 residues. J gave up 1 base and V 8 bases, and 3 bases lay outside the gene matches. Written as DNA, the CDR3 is TGTGCCATCGGAAGCGGGGGCACAGATACGCAGTATTTT. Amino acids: CAIGSGGTDTQYF.

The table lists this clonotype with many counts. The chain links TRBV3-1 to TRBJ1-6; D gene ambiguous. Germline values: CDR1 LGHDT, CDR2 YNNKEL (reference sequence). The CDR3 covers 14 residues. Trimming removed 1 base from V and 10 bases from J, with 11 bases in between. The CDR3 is CASSQAGHRSPLHF. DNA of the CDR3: TGTGCCAGCAGCCAAGCCGGGCATCGATCACCCCTCCACTTT.

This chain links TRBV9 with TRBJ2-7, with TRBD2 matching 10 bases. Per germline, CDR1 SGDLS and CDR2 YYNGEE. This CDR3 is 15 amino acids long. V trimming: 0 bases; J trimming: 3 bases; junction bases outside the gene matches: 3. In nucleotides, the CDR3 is TGTGCCAGCAGCGTAGACCCTAGCGGGGGCTACGAGCAGTACTTC. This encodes CASSVDPSGGYEQYF.

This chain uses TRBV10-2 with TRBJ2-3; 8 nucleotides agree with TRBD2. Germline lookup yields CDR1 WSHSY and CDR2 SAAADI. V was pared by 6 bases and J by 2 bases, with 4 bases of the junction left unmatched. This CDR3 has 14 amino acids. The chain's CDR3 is CASRLAAVTDTQYF. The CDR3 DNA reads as TGCGCCAGCAGACTAGCGGCGGTCACAGATACGCAGTATTTT.

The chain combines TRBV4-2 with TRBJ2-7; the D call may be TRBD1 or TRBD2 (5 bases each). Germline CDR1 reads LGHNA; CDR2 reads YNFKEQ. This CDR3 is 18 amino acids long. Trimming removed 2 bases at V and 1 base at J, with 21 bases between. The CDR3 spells CASSQQGVGPLGSYEQYF. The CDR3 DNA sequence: TGTGCCAGCAGCCAACAGGGAGTTGGGCCCCTGGGATCCTACGAGCAGTACTTC.

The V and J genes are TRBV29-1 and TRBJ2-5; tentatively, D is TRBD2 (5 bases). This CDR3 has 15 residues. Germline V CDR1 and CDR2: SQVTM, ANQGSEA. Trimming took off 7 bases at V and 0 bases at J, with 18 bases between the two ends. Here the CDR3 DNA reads TGCAGCGCCGACACAGCCCTGGGAGACCAAGAGACCCAGTACTTC. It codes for CSADTALGDQETQYF.